This is a list of T cell receptor beta chains from one sample in a study of cytomegalovirus exposure and HLA in healthy donors. The method was immunoSEQ multiplex PCR; TCRdb's version includes in-frame clones alone and lacks a portion of them. The table has approximately 110,000 clones, 55% to 75% seen once. The sample consisted of PBMCs. Source of these receptors: a man aged 25 to 40 in good health and CMV-seropositive. The CDR3 runs from the conserved cysteine through the conserved F or W. The D gene is left open where the match is weak. The listing skips clone size in some rows; elsewhere it reads once, few, many or a size class.

TRBJ2-7 | TRBV9 | . | . | CASSVAGGDYEQYF | TGTGCCAGCAGCGTAGCGGGGGGCGACTACGAGCAGTACTTC
TRBJ2-7 | TRBV11-2 | . | . | CASSFDRQMKEQYF | TGTGCCAGCAGCTTCGACAGACAAATGAAGGAGCAGTACTTC
TRBJ2-7 | TRBV2 | . | . | CASSVYRDTRLYEQYF | TGTGCCAGCAGTGTTTACCGGGACACCAGGCTTTACGAGCAGTACTTC
TRBJ2-4 | TRBV7-2 | . | TRBD2 | CASSALPGLTFLAKNIQYF | TGTGCCAGTAGCGCCCTTCCGGGACTAACCTTTTTAGCCAAAAACATTCAGTACTTC
TRBJ1-1 | TRBV27 | . | . | CASRLQGYNEAFF | TGTGCCAGCAGACTCCAGGGTTACAATGAAGCTTTCTTT
TRBJ1-2 | TRBV30 | . | . | CAWRGLKRYGYTF | TGTGCCTGGAGGGGTCTAAAGCGGTATGGCTACACCTTC
TRBJ1-6 | TRBV6-1 | . | . | CASSERLGGLSF | TGTGCCAGCAGTGAACGGCTGGGCGGACTAAGCTTT
TRBJ2-2 | TRBV5-1 | . | . | CASSLAGGLTGELFF | TGCGCCAGCAGCTTGGCCGGGGGGCTCACCGGGGAGCTGTTTTTT
TRBJ1-2 | TRBV7-2 | . | . | CASSSSGGATYGYTF | TGTGCCAGCAGCTCCTCGGGGGGGGCGACCTATGGCTACACCTTC
TRBJ1-1 | TRBV19 | . | . | CASSISFLGRPEAFF | TGTGCCAGTAGTATATCTTTCCTGGGCCGACCTGAAGCTTTCTTT
TRBJ1-2 | TRBV27 | . | TRBD1 | CASSSRQGANGYTF | TGTGCCAGCAGTTCTCGACAGGGGGCTAATGGCTACACCTTC
TRBJ1-1 | TRBV5-1 | . | . | CASSLRPGDTEAFF | TGCGCCAGCAGCTTAAGACCGGGGGACACTGAAGCTTTCTTT
TRBJ1-2 | TRBV5-1 | . | TRBD1 | CASRQGEQGYGYTF | TGCGCCAGCAGGCAGGGGGAACAGGGCTATGGCTACACCTTC
TRBJ2-7 | TRBV10-1 | . | . | CASSDGTGSPYEQYF | TGCGCCAGCAGTGATGGAACAGGGTCACCGTACGAGCAGTACTTC
TRBJ1-1 | TRBV5-4 | few | TRBD1 | CASSPGQGKLNTEAFF | TGTGCCAGCAGCCCCGGACAGGGGAAATTGAACACTGAAGCTTTCTTT
TRBJ1-1 | TRBV7-2 | . | . | CAMGQGMNTEAFF | TGTGCCATGGGCCAGGGAATGAACACTGAAGCTTTCTTT
TRBJ2-7 | TRBV7-6 | . | . | CASSLEGGTFYEQYF | TGTGCCAGCAGCTTAGAAGGCGGGACTTTCTACGAGCAGTACTTC
TRBJ2-5 | TRBV29-1 | . | TRBD2 | CSGGEGPPGEQYF | TGCAGCGGGGGGGAGGGGCCCCCCGGTGAGCAGTACTTC
TRBJ2-1 | TRBV7-2 | . | . | CASSLVSLGHPRTYNEQFF | TGTGCCAGCAGCTTAGTCTCCCTGGGACACCCTCGCACCTACAATGAGCAGTTCTTC
TRBJ2-1 | TRBV30 | . | TRBD2 | CAWSVLAQGGYNEQFF | TGTGCCTGGAGTGTACTAGCCCAGGGAGGGTACAATGAGCAGTTCTTC
TRBJ1-2 | TRBV4-1 | . | . | CASSQGSGDFDGYTF | TGCGCCAGCAGCCAAGGGTCCGGGGATTTCGATGGCTACACCTTC
TRBJ1-2 | TRBV7-2 | . | . | CASSPKLYGYTF | TGTGCCAGCAGCCCCAAGCTCTATGGCTACACCTTC
TRBJ1-4 | TRBV5-1 | . | . | CASTFGVGEKLFF | TGCGCCAGCACCTTCGGGGTTGGTGAAAAACTGTTTTTT
TRBJ2-1 | TRBV7-9 | . | TRBD2 | CASSPLAGSYNEQFF | TGTGCCAGCAGCCCTCTAGCGGGCTCTTACAATGAGCAGTTCTTC
TRBJ1-1 | TRBV19 | . | TRBD1 | CASSDRGYTEAFF | TGTGCCAGCTCGGACAGGGGATACACTGAAGCTTTCTTT
TRBJ2-7 | TRBV29-1 | . | TRBD1 | CSVVTRDRAIHEQYF | TGCAGCGTTGTAACCCGGGACAGGGCGATCCACGAGCAGTACTTC
TRBJ1-1 | TRBV5-1 | . | TRBD1 | CASSSWTGGAVRVAFF | TGCGCCAGCAGTTCATGGACAGGGGGCGCAGTAAGGGTAGCTTTCTTT
TRBJ2-7 | TRBV27 | . | . | CASSLSVPAAHSYEQYF | TGTGCCAGCAGTTTATCGGTTCCAGCGGCTCACTCCTACGAGCAGTACTTC
TRBJ2-7 | TRBV4-3 | . | . | CASSQGQLSYEQYF | TGCGCCAGCAGCCAAGGACAGCTTTCCTACGAGCAGTACTTC
TRBJ1-6 | TRBV5-1 | . | TRBD1 | CASSPDGTGYSPLHF | TGCGCCAGCAGCCCGGATGGGACAGGGTATTCACCCCTCCACTTT
TRBJ2-1 | TRBV4-1 | . | TRBD2 | CASSQDGRLRMYNEQFF | TGCGCCAGCAGCCAAGACGGGAGGTTAAGAATGTACAATGAGCAGTTCTTC
TRBJ1-6 | TRBV2 | . | . | CASSEAPGYNSPLHF | TGTGCCAGCAGTGAAGCCCCGGGGTATAATTCACCCCTCCACTTT
TRBJ1-2 | TRBV5-6 | . | TRBD1 | CASSQGQAVGGYTF | TGTGCCAGCAGCCAGGGACAGGCCGTGGGGGGCTACACCTTC
TRBJ2-3 | TRBV6-1 | . | . | CASSEDEHRVDF | TGTGCCAGCAGTGAAGATGAACACCGGGTAGATTTT
TRBJ1-2 | TRBV9 | . | TRBD1 | CASSLFTGTGDGYTF | TGTGCCAGCAGCTTATTTACGGGGACAGGAGATGGCTACACCTTC
TRBJ2-1 | TRBV5-6 | . | . | CASSLAGGNEQFF | TGTGCCAGCAGCTTGGCCGGAGGGAATGAGCAGTTCTTC
TRBJ1-5 | TRBV5-8 | . | TRBD1 | CASSWGQGYQPQHF | TGTGCCAGCAGCTGGGGACAGGGTTATCAGCCCCAGCATTTT
TRBJ2-1 | TRBV5-4 | . | . | CASSEGTRGEQFF | TGTGCCAGCAGCGAAGGCACAAGAGGGGAGCAGTTCTTC
TRBJ2-5 | TRBV4-1 | . | . | CASSLLGLVQETQYF | TGCGCCAGCAGCCTCCTCGGACTTGTACAAGAGACCCAGTACTTC
TRBJ2-3 | TRBV5-1 | . | TRBD2 | CASSPGTSGGPTDTQYF | TGCGCCAGCAGCCCCGGGACTAGCGGGGGACCCACAGATACGCAGTATTTT
TRBJ2-7 | TRBV4-2 | . | . | CASSHQGLATYEQYF | TGTGCCAGCAGCCACCAGGGGCTAGCCACCTACGAGCAGTACTTC
TRBJ2-7 | TRBV5-1 | . | . | CASSTIGYEQYF | TGCGCCAGCAGCACTATTGGTTACGAGCAGTACTTC
TRBJ1-4 | TRBV6-5 | . | . | CASTQGNEKLFF | TGTGCCAGCACGCAGGGTAATGAAAAACTGTTTTTT
TRBJ2-7 | TRBV18 | . | TRBD1 | CASSQDRAGVQYF | TGTGCCAGCTCACAGGACAGGGCAGGAGTGCAGTACTTC
TRBJ2-3 | TRBV19 | . | TRBD1 | CASRDRARGTDTQYF | TGTGCCAGTAGGGACAGGGCGAGGGGCACAGATACGCAGTATTTT
TRBJ2-4 | TRBV5-1 | . | . | CASRAQELGPLKNIQYF | TGCGCCAGCAGGGCACAGGAGTTGGGCCCTCTGAAAAACATTCAGTACTTC
TRBJ1-6 | TRBV13 | . | . | CASSFRGWNSPLHF | TGTGCCAGCAGCTTCAGAGGATGGAATTCACCCCTCCACTTT
TRBJ2-7 | TRBV19 | . | . | CASSIDLTGYEQYF | TGTGCCAGTAGTATAGACCTGACAGGATACGAGCAGTACTTC
TRBJ2-7 | TRBV7-2 | . | . | CASRLPNRDEQYF | TGTGCCAGCAGACTACCAAACAGGGACGAGCAGTACTTC
TRBJ2-1 | TRBV7-9 | . | TRBD2 | CASSLRGDYNEQFF | TGTGCCAGCAGCTTGCGGGGGGATTACAATGAGCAGTTCTTC
TRBJ2-3 | TRBV5-1 | . | . | CASSGLGGGVPDTQYF | TGCGCCAGCAGCGGGTTAGGGGGGGGAGTCCCAGATACGCAGTATTTT
TRBJ2-3 | TRBV7-8 | . | TRBD1 | CASSQDRGTDTQYF | TGTGCCAGCAGCCAGGACAGGGGCACAGATACGCAGTATTTT
TRBJ2-3 | TRBV7-2 | . | . | CASSLREADTQYF | TGTGCCAGCAGCTTGAGGGAAGCAGATACGCAGTATTTT
TRBJ2-1 | TRBV5-4 | . | . | CASSHILQGNEQFF | TGTGCCAGCAGTCACATCTTACAGGGTAATGAGCAGTTCTTC
TRBJ2-1 | TRBV27 | once | . | CASTLFWGRGEQFF | TGTGCCAGCACCCTCTTTTGGGGACGGGGGGAGCAGTTCTTC
TRBJ2-1 | TRBV11-2 | . | TRBD2 | CASSYGLAGPWYEQFF | TGTGCCAGCAGCTACGGACTAGCGGGCCCCTGGTATGAGCAGTTCTTC